This T cell receptor (beta chain) comes out of a study of cytomegalovirus exposure and HLA in healthy donors. The V segment lost 5 bases and the J segment 8 bases; nucleotides outside the gene matches: 9. CDR3 size: 15 residues. Looked up from germline, CDR1 is SEHNR and CDR2 is FQNEAQ (reference sequence). The PCR contained 60 Vbeta and 13 Jbeta primers. The assay was immunoSEQ multiplex PCR, and TCRdb's table has in-frame clones only and misses some. The sample lists approximately 100,000 clones, about 70% occurring once. Study-level results: As a later analysis showed, a missense DCLRE1C variant was linked to trimming of TCR beta V- and J-genes. The likely explanation for a cluster of highly shared sequence variants was sequencing artifact.

In its sample, this clone was seen a few times. What it recognizes is unknown. The receptor was derived from a human donor in good health. The genes are TRBV7-9 and TRBJ1-4; 9 bases agree with TRBD1. Material: PBMCs. The CDR3 protein is CASSPGTGIMEKLFF. The CDR3 bases are TGTGCCAGCAGCCCCGGGACAGGGATAATGGAAAAACTGTTTTTT.